This passage covers 10 T cell receptor beta chains from one sample sequenced in a study of vaccination effects on CD4 cells after COVID-19. Sequencing in the ViraFEST assay came after antigen-specific CD4+ T cells had been expanded with viral peptide pools, which were used to stimulate PBMC. Researchers isolated CD4+ T cells once around 11 days of culture had elapsed. Prior SARS-CoV-2 infection was absent in the vaccine recipients, as shown by negative nucleocapsid antibodies. Clones were sequenced by immunoSEQ multiplex PCR, and TCRdb holds only the in-frame ones, with some missing. The data show tens of thousands of clones, just under 75% seen once. Antigen specificity for these receptors is unknown. The sequenced sample was CD4+ T cells from PBMCs cultured with SARS-CoV-2 spike peptides, obtained before COVID-19 vaccination. The receptors here all came from a human donor who received a COVID-19 vaccine.

This chain connects TRBV6-5 to TRBJ2-6; D remains unclear. V lost 6 bases and J lost 2, with 8 bases in between. Looked up from germline, CDR1 is MNHEY and CDR2 is SVGAGI. This CDR3 spans 14 amino acids. The CDR3 region has the DNA TGTGCCAGCAGGTACAGTGCTGGGGCCAACGTCCTGACTTTC. Encoded protein: CASRYSAGANVLTF.

The rearrangement uses TRBV11-2 and TRBJ2-3; perhaps TRBD2 as D (6 bases). Trimming took off 5 bases at V and 0 bases at J, with 9 bases between the two ends. CDR1 and CDR2 from the germline V gene are SGHAT and FQNNGV. The CDR3 is 14 residues long. The CDR3 is CASSPSASTDTQYF. As DNA, the CDR3 is TGTGCCAGCAGCCCTAGCGCTAGCACAGATACGCAGTATTTT. Together with reference TRBV11-2 and TRBJ2-3, the CDR3 gives the full variable domain: EAGVAQSPRYKIIEKRQSVAFWCNPISGHATLYWYQQILGQGPKLLIQFQNNGVVDDSQLPKDRFSAERLKGVDSTLKIQPAKLEDSAVYLCASSPSASTDTQYFGPGTRLTVL.

This clone occurred a few times. This rearrangement joins TRBV7-9 to TRBJ1-3, with no clear D. Trimming took 3 bases from V and 0 from J, leaving 9 bases between them. The CDR3 loop spans 15 amino acids. Per germline, CDR1 SEHNR and CDR2 FQNEAQ (reference sequence). This CDR3 is CASSLIESSGNTIYF. CDR3 nucleotides: TGTGCCAGCAGCTTGATCGAGAGCTCTGGAAACACCATATATTTT. Together with reference TRBV7-9 and TRBJ1-3, the CDR3 gives the full variable domain: DTGVSQNPRHKITKRGQNVTFRCDPISEHNRLYWYRQTLGQGPEFLTYFQNEAQLEKSRLLSDRFSAERPKGSFSTLEIQRTEQGDSAMYLCASSLIESSGNTIYFGEGSWLTVV.

CDR3 nucleotide sequence: TGTGCCAGCAATTTAGGGGGCGATCAGCCCCAGCATTTT. Its protein product is CASNLGGDQPQHF. This chain links TRBV6-5 with TRBJ1-5, with 7 bases lining up with TRBD1. The CDR3 consists of 13 residues. In germline, CDR1 is MNHEY, CDR2 SVGAGI. V shed 7 bases and J 5 bases; nucleotides not matched to a gene: 5.

This chain joins TRBV18 and TRBJ2-5, with 10 bases identical to TRBD1. The CDR3 loop spans 15 amino acids. V lost 6 bases and J lost 7; bases outside the gene matches: 11. CDR1 and CDR2 from the germline V gene are KGHSH and LQKENI. The CDR3 coding sequence is TGTGCCAGCTCTCGTCAAGGGACAGGGGAAGGGACCCAGTACTTC. Its protein is CASSRQGTGEGTQYF.

The chain employs TRBV7-8 and TRBJ2-3; 10 bases align to TRBD1. Trimming took 2 bases from V and 6 from J; bases not matched to a gene: 5. CDR3 length equals 15 residues. CDR1 SGHVS and CDR2 FQNEAQ come from the germline V gene. The CDR3 loop reads CASSLRWTGGDTQYF. DNA for the CDR3: TGTGCCAGCAGCTTAAGGTGGACAGGGGGGGATACGCAGTATTTT.

Here the CDR3 reads CASSIGPGPNSPLHF. In DNA, the CDR3 is TGTGCCAGTAGTATAGGTCCCGGCCCTAATTCACCCCTCCACTTT. The V call is TRBV19, the J call TRBJ1-6; D is unclear. V shed 1 base and J shed 6 bases, with 10 bases lying between them. The CDR3 consists of 15 residues. The germline V gene has CDR1 LNHDA and CDR2 SQIVND (reference sequence).

The J gene is TRBJ1-4, the V gene TRBV10-3; a possible D gene is TRBD1 (5 bases). The V end was cut by 4 bases, the J end by 0 bases, with 27 bases between. The CDR3 length is 21 residues. The germline CDR1 and CDR2 sequences are ENHRY and SYGVKD. This CDR3 is CAISARQNGSRARATNEKLFF. The CDR3, as DNA: TGTGCCATCAGTGCACGACAGAATGGTTCCAGGGCCCGTGCAACTAATGAAAAACTGTTTTTT.

This clone has just one count. The chain recombines TRBV29-1 with TRBJ2-5; TRBD2 agrees at 8 bases. The CDR3 sequence is 13 residues long. CDR1 SQVTM and CDR2 ANQGSEA come from the germline V gene. Unmatched junction bases numbered 6, after V lost 5 bases and J lost 4 bases. The CDR3 loop reads CSVSGGGLETQYF. Here the CDR3 DNA reads TGCAGCGTTTCGGGGGGGGGCCTAGAGACCCAGTACTTC.

The chain carries TRBV5-4 and TRBJ1-1, with TRBD1 as a possible D gene (5 bases). CDR1 is SGHNT and CDR2 is YYREEE in the germline V gene (reference sequence). The CDR3 extends over 12 amino acids. V was trimmed by 3 bases and J by 10 bases, leaving 13 bases between them. As DNA, the CDR3 is TGTGCCAGCAGCTCACCGGGACTTGGAGCTTTCTTT. The encoded protein is CASSSPGLGAFF.